This T cell receptor beta chain was retrieved from a study of identical twins. Germline assignment: CDR1 KGHDR and CDR2 SFDVKD. Trimming took off 9 bases at V and 8 bases at J, with 20 bases between the two ends. The CDR3 runs 14 residues. TCRdb analysed the 5' RACE reads with MiXCR anew, one entry per CDR3 protein. The sample records hundreds of thousands of distinct CDR3 sequences, 15% to 20% being singletons. A further study also used this sample, focusing on T cells expressing NK-cell markers.

The receptor comes from a woman under 30 in good health. The chain uses TRBV24-1 and TRBJ2-3; a weak D match, TRBD1 (6 bases). Sample: PBMCs. CDR3 nucleotide sequence: TGTGCCACCGCCACGGACAGAGGCCCATCTACGCAGTATTTT. This encodes CATATDRGPSTQYF.